This is a list of T cell receptor beta chains from one sample in a study of blood T cell repertoires in COVID-19. Assay used: immunoSEQ multiplex PCR; TCRdb lists only in-frame clones, some missing. The repertoire consists of about 74,000 clones, with roughly 90% occurring once and the leading ten covering about 9%. The source material was peripheral blood. The receptors derive from a human donor in a cohort sampled during active COVID-19. The CDR3 runs from the conserved cysteine through the conserved F or W. A D gene is named only where the DNA matches it firmly. Rows may omit the clone size; those that give it use once, few, many or a size class.

clone_size,j_call,v_call,d_call,cdr3_nt,cdr3_aa
.,TRBJ2-3,TRBV6-2/TRBV6-3,TRBD2,TGTGCCAGCAGTTACTGGCGGGAGCTGGAAGATACGCAGTATTTT,CASSYWRELEDTQYF
once,TRBJ2-7,TRBV27,.,TGTGCCAGCAGTTTTCGGACCGGGAACGAGCAGTACTTC,CASSFRTGNEQYF
once,TRBJ1-5,TRBV24-1,.,TGTGCCACCAGTGACCCAGGGTTAGGTCAGCCCCAGCATTTT,CATSDPGLGQPQHF
.,TRBJ2-7,TRBV7-2,TRBD2,TGTGCCAGCAGCCTAATAGCGGGAGTGGGCAACGAGCAGTACTTC,CASSLIAGVGNEQYF
.,TRBJ2-7,TRBV9,.,TGTGCCCGCAGCGTAGAGGCGGGGAGGGGGGCCACCTACGAGCAGTACTTC,CARSVEAGRGATYEQYF
.,TRBJ2-7,TRBV9,TRBD2,TGTGCCAGCAGCGCTACTAGCGGTGAGCAGTACTTC,CASSATSGEQYF
.,TRBJ2-3,TRBV27,.,TGTGCCAGCAGTTTAATCTGGTCGGGGGATACGCAGTATTTT,CASSLIWSGDTQYF
.,TRBJ2-1,TRBV9,.,TGTGCCAGCAGCGTAGCGGGAGTAAGCAATGAGCAGTTCTTC,CASSVAGVSNEQFF
.,TRBJ2-2,TRBV3-1/TRBV3-2,TRBD1,TGTGCCAGCAGCCAACCAGGGGGCCCCGGGGAGCTGTTTTTT,CASSQPGGPGELFF
.,TRBJ2-3,TRBV28,TRBD2,TGTGCCAGCACCTTAATTAGCGGGAGATATGCAGATACGCAGTATTTT,CASTLISGRYADTQYF
.,TRBJ2-6,TRBV28,.,TGTGCCATCCAGGGCTCTGGGGCCAACGTCCTGACTTTC,CAIQGSGANVLTF
few,TRBJ1-2,TRBV30,.,TGTGCCTGGAGTGTACGGGGTGCAGTTGGCTACACCTTC,CAWSVRGAVGYTF
.,TRBJ2-1,TRBV2,TRBD2,TGTGCCAGCAGTTTACTAGCGGGAGCTAGGAATGAGCAGTTCTTC,CASSLLAGARNEQFF
.,TRBJ2-1,TRBV6-5,.,TGTGCCAGCAGATCTGGACAGTACTACAATGAGCAGTTCTTC,CASRSGQYYNEQFF
.,TRBJ2-5,TRBV11-2,TRBD1,TGTGCCAGCAGCCCCAGGACAGGGAATGGCGAGACCCAGTACTTC,CASSPRTGNGETQYF
.,TRBJ1-2,TRBV3-1/TRBV3-2,.,TGTGCCAGCAGCCAAGATTCACAGGTCTATGGCTACACCTTC,CASSQDSQVYGYTF
once,TRBJ2-7,TRBV28,TRBD1,TGTGCCAGCAGTCCAGGGACGGCCGGGACAGGGGCCTACGAGCAGTACTTC,CASSPGTAGTGAYEQYF
.,TRBJ2-7,TRBV5-6,TRBD2,TGTGCCAGCAGCTTGGCTAGCGGGGGCTACGAGCAGTACTTC,CASSLASGGYEQYF
.,TRBJ2-7,TRBV2,.,TGTGCCAGCAAGCACGTCACAGGGCGTAGTCCTTCCTACGAGCAGTACTTC,CASKHVTGRSPSYEQYF
.,TRBJ2-3,TRBV30,.,TGTGCCTGGAGGGCGGTGGCAGATACGCAGTATTTT,CAWRAVADTQYF
.,TRBJ1-5,TRBV7-2,.,TGTGCCAGCAGTTCTGGGGGCGCGAGCAATCAGCCCCAGCATTTT,CASSSGGASNQPQHF
.,TRBJ1-1,TRBV7-8,.,TGTGCCAGCAGCTTAGCGAAAGGAGGAGGCACTGAAGCTTTCTTT,CASSLAKGGGTEAFF
.,TRBJ2-2,TRBV5-4,TRBD1,TGTGCCAGCAGCTTACAGGGGGGAGCCGGGGAGCTGTTTTTT,CASSLQGGAGELFF
.,TRBJ1-2,TRBV5-1,.,TGCGCCAGCAGCGGAGGCGAAGCTAACTATGGCTACACCTTC,CASSGGEANYGYTF
.,TRBJ1-3,TRBV6-5,.,TGTGCCAGCTACTCAGGGCTTTTCTCTGGAAACACCATATATTTT,CASYSGLFSGNTIYF
once,TRBJ1-1,TRBV28,.,TGTGCCAGCAGTCTCACCAACAGGGCCGGGTACACTGAAGCTTTCTTT,CASSLTNRAGYTEAFF
.,TRBJ2-3,TRBV7-9,TRBD2,TGTGGGTCTAGCGGGAGTGCAGATACGCAGTATTTT,CGSSGSADTQYF
.,TRBJ2-7,TRBV20-1,.,TGCAGTGCTAGTACATTCCGCGGAGAGTCCTACGAGCAGTACTTC,CSASTFRGESYEQYF
.,TRBJ1-5,TRBV7-9,.,TGTGCCAGCAGCCCGCCCTCGGTTAATCAGCCCCAGCATTTT,CASSPPSVNQPQHF
.,TRBJ1-5,TRBV19,.,TGTGCCAGTAGTATAAGAGGTGCAGGGCGAGGTGGTCAGCCCCAGCATTTT,CASSIRGAGRGGQPQHF
once,TRBJ2-3,TRBV5-4,TRBD2,TGTGCCAGCAGAGCGGGACTAGCGGGCACAGATACGCAGTATTTT,CASRAGLAGTDTQYF
.,TRBJ2-7,TRBV2,TRBD1,TGTGCCAGCAGAAGCCCGGGACAGGGAGGGAACGAGCAGTACTTC,CASRSPGQGGNEQYF
.,TRBJ2-7,TRBV28,TRBD1,TGTGCCAGCAGTTCCCCTCCGGGGACAGAAACCTTC,CASSSPPGTETF
.,TRBJ1-1,TRBV5-5,.,TGTGCCAGCAGGCGGGGACCGGGGAACACTGAAGCTTTCTTT,CASRRGPGNTEAFF
.,TRBJ2-7,TRBV6-5,TRBD1,TGTGCCAGCAGTCCCGGGACAGGGAGAAGCTACGAGCAGTACTTC,CASSPGTGRSYEQYF
.,TRBJ1-2,TRBV6-1,.,TGTGCCAGCAGTGAAGGACAGAGCTATGGCTACACCTTC,CASSEGQSYGYTF
.,TRBJ2-3,TRBV9,TRBD1,TGTGCCAGCAGCCCAGGGGGTTCAGCGGCGGGCACAGATACGCAGTATTTT,CASSPGGSAAGTDTQYF
.,TRBJ2-1,TRBV4-3,TRBD2,TGCGCCAGCAGCCAAGATCAAAGGGGGACTAGATCCTACAATGAGCAGTTCTTC,CASSQDQRGTRSYNEQFF
.,TRBJ1-6,TRBV6-1,TRBD1,TGTGCCAGCAGTGAAGCTGGACAGGGTAATTCACCCCTCCACTTT,CASSEAGQGNSPLHF
once,TRBJ2-7,TRBV3-1/TRBV3-2,.,TGTGCCAGCAGCCAAGGGATAGCCGGGGCCTACGAGCAGTACTTC,CASSQGIAGAYEQYF
.,TRBJ2-4,TRBV27,TRBD2,TGTGCCAGCAGTCTCACTAGCGTGGCCAAAAACATTCAGTACTTC,CASSLTSVAKNIQYF
.,TRBJ2-7,TRBV29-1,TRBD1,TGCAGCGTCCCGGGGACAGGGGGCATTTACGAGCAGTACTTC,CSVPGTGGIYEQYF
.,TRBJ2-5,TRBV7-3,.,TGTGCCAGCAGCTCACCTCCCTGGCGCGGGGTTTTGGGGCGAATCGGAGAGACCCAGTACTTC,CASSSPPWRGVLGRIGETQYF